The 19 T cell receptor beta chains reported below all come from one sample, sequenced in a study of response to subunit inactivated influenza vaccine. Each CDR3 protein is one row after TCRdb ran MiXCR on the RT-PCR reads. Of 650,000 to 850,000 distinct CDR3 sequences detected, about 14% appear once; the ten largest clones hold approximately 7%. The starting material was PBMCs from blood, obtained roughly 2 weeks before vaccination. These receptors came from a man aged 50 to 60 who received an inactivated influenza vaccine.

This clonotype was counted only a few times. The chain has TRBV20-1 and TRBJ2-7; tentative D call: TRBD1 (5 bases). The length of the CDR3 is 13 residues. Germline CDR1 and CDR2: DFQATT and SNEGSKA (reference sequence). V shed 2 bases and J shed 4 bases, with 12 bases lying between them. This CDR3 reads CSARQYTGYEQYF. The CDR3 DNA reads as TGCAGTGCTAGACAGTACACAGGATACGAGCAGTACTTC.

This clonotype was seen more than once but under ten times. The chain employs TRBV6-5 and TRBJ2-7; possible D gene TRBD1, 6 bases. V shed 0 bases and J shed 2 bases, with 14 bases lying between them. This CDR3 contains 16 residues. The germline CDR1 and CDR2 sequences are MNHEY and SVGAGI. CDR3 nucleotides: TGTGCCAGCAGTTACTCTACAGGGCGAACCCCCTACGAGCAGTACTTC. Translation: CASSYSTGRTPYEQYF.

This clonotype was detected a few times. The chain carries TRBV5-1 and TRBJ2-7; TRBD1 matches 10 bases. The length of the CDR3 is 15 residues. Germline-derived CDR1 and CDR2 are SGHRS and YFSETQ. V dropped 3 bases and J dropped 6; count of bases not matched to a gene: 9. The CDR3 is CASSWDRGRGREQYF. CDR3 nucleotides: TGCGCCAGCAGCTGGGACAGGGGTCGGGGACGCGAGCAGTACTTC.

Turning to this clonotype: One end of the junction does not line up with germline, which may come from a read error. The chain employs TRBV6-1 and TRBJ1-1; TRBD1 matches 10 bases. This CDR3 is 16 amino acids long. Germline V gene data show CDR1 as MNHNS and CDR2 as SASEGT. The CDR3 region is CASRPGTGVLDTEASF. The DNA of the CDR3 is TGTGCCAGCAGGCCCGGGACAGGGGTATTGGACACTGAAGCTTCCTTT.

The chain joins TRBV10-1 to TRBJ2-5; no reliable D call. Germline loops: CDR1 WNHNN, CDR2 SYGVQD (reference sequence). V was pared by 3 bases and J by 5 bases, with 10 bases between. The CDR3 runs 13 residues. The CDR3 is CASSDSVGETQYF. The CDR3 DNA reads TGCGCCAGCAGTGATTCCGTGGGGGAGACCCAGTACTTC.

This clonotype has more than one count but fewer than ten. The chain has TRBV30 and TRBJ1-1; D is uncertain. V was pared by 0 bases and J by 11 bases, with 13 bases between. The germline gives CDR1 GTSNPN, CDR2 SVGIG (reference sequence). The CDR3 has 12 residues. CDR3 nucleotide sequence: TGTGCCTGGAGTGTACATGGAAGTATGGCTTTCTTT. Its translation is CAWSVHGSMAFF.

V gene TRBV20-1 combines with J gene TRBJ2-1; TRBD1 might be the D (6 bases). The CDR3 is 15 residues long. From germline, CDR1 is DFQATT and CDR2 SNEGSKA (reference sequence). The ends were cut back, 0 bases at V and 3 bases at J, with 12 bases in the middle. CDR3: CSARDGQHFYNEQFF. The CDR3 DNA sequence: TGCAGTGCTAGAGATGGACAGCACTTCTACAATGAGCAGTTCTTC.

The V call is TRBV18, the J call TRBJ2-6; no reliable D call. V gave up 0 bases and J gave up 2 bases, with 5 bases separating them. CDR3 length equals 15 residues. Germline V gives CDR1 KGHSH, CDR2 LQKENI. CDR3 sequence (DNA): TGTGCCAGCTCACCACCAGTAACTGGGGCCAACGTCCTGACTTTC. This sequence encodes CASSPPVTGANVLTF.

This clonotype appeared a few times. The V gene is TRBV7-2, the J gene TRBJ2-3; 13 nucleotides agree with TRBD2. The CDR3 sequence is 15 residues long. Germline trimming cut 3 bases from V and 5 bases from J; bases unmatched to any gene: 2. CDR1 SGHTA and CDR2 FQGNSA come from the germline V gene. CDR3 residues: CASSFRLAGGDTQYF. The DNA of the CDR3 is TGTGCCAGCAGCTTCCGACTAGCGGGGGGAGATACGCAGTATTTT.

This clonotype was seen more than once but under ten times. V and J are TRBV5-1 and TRBJ2-3, with 10 bases fitting TRBD1. The germline CDR1 and CDR2 sequences are SGHRS and YFSETQ. V dropped 3 bases and J dropped 3; count of bases not matched to a gene: 4. The CDR3 is made up of 15 amino acids. The CDR3 nucleotides read TGCGCCAGCAGCTGGGGACAGGGGAAGACAGATACGCAGTATTTT. It yields the protein CASSWGQGKTDTQYF.

This clonotype appeared a few times. The rearrangement links TRBV28 to TRBJ1-5; the match to TRBD1 covers 9 bases. There are 15 residues in the CDR3. Germline-derived CDR1 and CDR2 are MDHEN and SYDVKM. J lost 1 base, V lost 6 bases, and 4 bases had no gene match. CDR3 protein: CASSIQGASNQPQHF. The CDR3 DNA is TGTGCCAGCAGCATACAGGGGGCCAGCAATCAGCCCCAGCATTTT. The full variable domain, rest sourced from reference TRBV28 and TRBJ1-5, is DVKVTQSSRYLVKRTGEKVFLECVQDMDHENMFWYRQDPGLGLRLIYFSYDVKMKEKGDIPEGYSVSREKKERFSLILESASTNQTSMYLCASSIQGASNQPQHFGDGTRLSIL.

This clonotype was seen a few times. J is TRBJ2-7 and V is TRBV28; the D is unclear. The CDR3 extends over 16 amino acids. V was cut by 2 bases and J by 2 bases, with 16 bases left in between. Looked up from germline, CDR1 is MDHEN and CDR2 is SYDVKM. The CDR3 DNA is TGTGCCAGCAGTTTACGGGCAGCTCCCATAACCTACGAGCAGTACTTC. Its protein product is CASSLRAAPITYEQYF.

The chain uses TRBV4-3 and TRBJ2-5; TRBD1 matches 8 bases. The CDR3 has 17 residues. The ends lost 1 base at V and 1 base at J; junction bases unmatched: 8. In germline, CDR1 is LGHNA, CDR2 YSLEER. The CDR3 DNA sequence: TGCGCCAGCAGCCAAGGCCGATCGACAGGGGCCCAAGAGACCCAGTACTTC. The encoded protein is CASSQGRSTGAQETQYF.

There are many counts of this clonotype. This chain links TRBV12-3 or TRBV12-4 with TRBJ2-2; D unclear. V gave up 0 bases and J gave up 1 base, with 6 bases separating them. The CDR3 runs to 15 residues. Written as DNA, the CDR3 is TGTGCCAGCAGTTTAGCTCTGGGGAACACCGGGGAGCTGTTTTTT. Its translation is CASSLALGNTGELFF.

Details on this clonotype: A read error is possible here, since a much larger clone lies one base away. The chain links TRBV18 to TRBJ2-2, with D tentatively TRBD2 (5 bases). Per the germline V gene, CDR1 is KGHSH and CDR2 is LQKENI. The ends were cut back, 2 bases at V and 0 bases at J, with 10 bases in the middle. There are 16 residues in the CDR3. CDR3 protein: CASSPVRRSNTGELFF. CDR3 DNA sequence: TGTGCCAGCTCACCAGTGAGGAGGTCGAACACCGGGGAGCTGTTTTTT.

V and J are TRBV6-6 and TRBJ1-5; no clear D gene. From germline, CDR1 is MNHNY and CDR2 SVGAGI (reference sequence). The CDR3 extends over 10 amino acids. V lost 7 bases and J 11 bases, leaving 9 bases between the germline ends. CDR3 DNA: TGTGCCAGCAATAAAGGAACCCAGCATTTT. Amino acids: CASNKGTQHF.

This rearrangement joins TRBV27 to TRBJ2-7; 11 bases are shared with TRBD2. With V trimmed by 5 bases and J by 3 bases, 3 bases remained unmatched. This CDR3 is built from 14 residues. The germline CDR1 and CDR2 sequences are MNHEY and SMNVEV (reference sequence). CDR3 in amino acids: CASSMGTSGYEQYF. The CDR3, as DNA: TGTGCCAGCAGTATGGGGACTAGCGGCTACGAGCAGTACTTC.

This clonotype was detected only a few times. The rearrangement links TRBV5-1 to TRBJ2-7; possibly TRBD1 for D (6 bases). Germline CDR1 SGHRS, CDR2 YFSETQ. V gave up 4 bases and J gave up 4 bases, with 12 bases separating them. This CDR3 spans 13 amino acids. The DNA for the CDR3 is TGCGCCAGCAGCGACCAACAGGGATACGAGCAGTACTTC. It yields the protein CASSDQQGYEQYF.

A few counts support this clonotype. The J gene is TRBJ2-5, the V gene TRBV28; TRBD1 is a possible D gene (6 bases). The CDR3 extends over 12 amino acids. Germline CDR1 is MDHEN and CDR2 is SYDVKM. The germline V and J ends were trimmed by 5 bases and 6 bases, with 10 bases remaining between them. CDR3 in amino acids: CASSTGLKTQYF. The CDR3 bases are TGTGCCAGCAGTACAGGGCTGAAGACCCAGTACTTC. Combining the CDR3 with reference TRBV28 and TRBJ2-5 gives the whole variable domain DVKVTQSSRYLVKRTGEKVFLECVQDMDHENMFWYRQDPGLGLRLIYFSYDVKMKEKGDIPEGYSVSREKKERFSLILESASTNQTSMYLCASSTGLKTQYFGPGTRLLVL.